The 10 T cell receptor beta chains reported below all come from one sample, sequenced in a study of blood T cells in healthy people across ages (dated by TCRdb to 2014 to 2015). The library came from 5' RACE. TCRdb shows the sequencer as Illumina HiSeq 2500. A second PCR of roughly 7 to 11 cycles was performed with a sample-barcoded 5' primer and a J-beta primer mix. The public reads were run again by TCRdb, first through fastp at Q25 and then through MiXCR, and only productive beta chains were kept. Every entry covers one CDR3 protein and lists the most common genes and DNA from its rows. The sample table records 700,000 to 800,000 distinct CDR3 sequences; 43% of these occur just once. Jointly, the top ten make up 20% to 25% of the sample. Sequenced input: blood. Receptor source: a woman aged 60 to 75 in good health.

The chain links TRBV6-5 to TRBJ2-3; TRBD1 might be the D (6 bases). The germline V gene encodes CDR1 MNHEY and CDR2 SVGAGI. The CDR3 runs to 18 residues. Trimming took off 0 bases at V and 0 bases at J, with 16 bases between the two ends. CDR3 sequence reads: CASSYSVGHRISTDTQYF. In DNA, the CDR3 is TGTGCCAGCAGTTACTCGGTGGGACACCGAATAAGCACAGATACGCAGTATTTT.

V and J are TRBV7-9 and TRBJ2-1; 10 bases fit TRBD2. This CDR3 has 15 residues. Per the germline V gene, CDR1 is SEHNR and CDR2 is FQNEAQ (reference sequence). The V and J ends lost 6 bases and 4 bases, in that order; junction bases with no gene match: 6. CDR3 sequence: CASRRAGGIYNEQFF. The CDR3 region has the DNA TGTGCCAGCAGGAGAGCGGGGGGGATTTACAATGAGCAGTTCTTC.

In regard to this clonotype: A junction boundary mismatches the germline segment, possibly from a read error. The V call is TRBV12-3 or TRBV12-4, the J call TRBJ2-3, with a possible D match to TRBD2 (7 bases). This CDR3 has 17 amino acids. This CDR3 reads CASSPSRGRGSADAQYF. In DNA form, the CDR3 reads TGTGCCAGCAGCCCTAGCCGAGGGAGGGGGAGCGCAGATGCGCAGTATTTT.

The CDR3 sequence: CASSLDLGTAINQPQHF. As DNA, the CDR3 is TGTGCCAGCAGCTTAGACCTAGGGACAGCCATAAATCAGCCCCAGCATTTT. The rearrangement joins TRBV11-2 to TRBJ1-5; 7 nucleotides match TRBD1. V shed 0 bases, J shed 4 bases, and the junction held 9 bases outside the gene matches. Germline lookup yields CDR1 SGHAT and CDR2 FQNNGV. This CDR3 spans 17 amino acids.

This clonotype was recorded a few times. The chain couples TRBV7-3 to TRBJ2-2; TRBD1 matches at 10 bases. CDR3 length: 15 amino acids. The junction had 9 bases not matched to a gene; V was cut back by 5 bases and J by 9 bases. From germline, CDR1 is SGHTA and CDR2 FQGTGA. As DNA, the CDR3 is TGTGCCAGCAGCCTTCCCGGGACAGGGGACCGGGAGCTGTTTTTT. Translated, it gives CASSLPGTGDRELFF.

Comment on this clonotype: Possible read error: a much larger clone is one base away. This chain joins TRBV3-1 and TRBJ2-5; TRBD2 agrees at 13 bases. V lost 3 bases and J lost 11; bases outside the gene matches: 9. The CDR3 runs to 15 residues. The germline gives CDR1 LGHDT, CDR2 YNNKEL (reference sequence). The CDR3 loop reads CASSHRLAGGYKQYF. CDR3 coding DNA: TGTGCCAGCAGCCACAGACTAGCGGGAGGCTACAAGCAGTACTTC.

The chain has TRBV18 and TRBJ2-6; D is unclear. The CDR3 loop spans 15 amino acids. Trimming removed 3 bases at V and 4 bases at J, with 10 bases between. CDR1 is KGHSH, CDR2 LQKENI, per germline. The CDR3 DNA reads as TGTGCCAGCTCACCCCGGAGTACGGGGGCCAACGTCCTGACTTTC. This encodes CASSPRSTGANVLTF.

The chain couples TRBV6-5 to TRBJ2-5; D is perhaps TRBD2 (5 bases). The J call may be mistaken, given a closer DNA end match to TRBJ2-7. The germline gives CDR1 MNHEY, CDR2 SVGAGI. The CDR3 spans 12 residues. CDR3 sequence reads: CASRAFAGEQYF. Written as DNA, the CDR3 is TGTGCCAGCAGGGCGTTTGCGGGCGAGCAGTACTTC.

This clonotype has only one observation. This chain uses TRBV12-3 or TRBV12-4 with TRBJ1-2, with a tentative D call TRBD1 (6 bases). The CDR3 is made up of 14 amino acids. The ends were cut back, 3 bases at V and 3 bases at J, with 11 bases in the middle. The chain's CDR3 is CASSFNREDYGYTF. CDR3 nucleotide sequence: TGTGCCAGCAGTTTCAACAGGGAGGACTATGGCTACACCTTC.

This clonotype was found a few times. The V call is TRBV24-1, the J call TRBJ1-2; D uncertain. This CDR3 region has 13 residues. V was shortened by 2 bases and J by 3 bases, with 6 bases between the two germline ends. Germline lookup yields CDR1 KGHDR and CDR2 SFDVKD. The CDR3 DNA reads TGTGCCACCAGTGATTCGGACTACTATGGCTACACCTTC. Protein sequence: CATSDSDYYGYTF.